This TCR beta chain was identified during a study of T cells in Graves' hyperthyroidism and ophthalmopathy. Germline values: CDR1 DFQATT, CDR2 SNEGSKA (reference sequence). V lost 6 bases to trimming and J lost 4 bases; unmatched junction nucleotides: 9. The CDR3 loop spans 14 amino acids. At least ten counts were recorded for this clonotype. TCR beta CDR3 sequences were amplified from RNA transcripts. HTBI primers were the set used in a first-round RT-PCR of the TCR CDR3. TCRdb reanalysed the multiplex PCR reads using MiXCR and keeps one entry per CDR3 protein. Here the sample spans more than 350,000 distinct CDR3 sequences, over 12% being singletons.

The chain recombines TRBV20-1 with TRBJ2-3; 8 bases fit TRBD2. Sequences were obtained from blood. The TCR sequence derives from a woman aged 55-75 years with Graves' ophthalmopathy. The CDR3 reads CSAHHGRAADTQYF. CDR3 coding DNA: TGCAGTGCCCATCACGGGAGGGCCGCAGATACGCAGTATTTT.